This TCR beta chain derives from a study of PD-L1 blockade in urothelial cancer. About the study: The study recovered a median of about 140,000 T cells per blood sample.

Repertoires were generated with immunoSEQ multiplex PCR, while TCRdb's copy carries only in-frame clones and drops some. The sample yields 100,000 or so clones, around 93% seen once. The CDR3 spans 21 residues. Germline V gene data show CDR1 as SGDLS and CDR2 as YYNGEE. The ends lost 4 bases at V and 4 bases at J; junction bases unmatched: 25. The source was PBMCs, collected around atezolizumab (anti-PD-L1) treatment. The V gene is TRBV9, the J gene TRBJ2-3; 9 bases are shared with TRBD2. The sequence was collected from a woman older than 75 with urothelial cancer. The CDR3 here is CASSPTPRGELGLAIADTQYF. The CDR3 coding sequence is TGTGCCAGCAGCCCCACCCCCAGGGGCGAACTCGGACTAGCGATCGCAGATACGCAGTATTTT.